The sequence of this TCR beta chain was determined in a study of blood T cell repertoires in COVID-19 (dated by TCRdb to 2018 to 2020). Background on the whole study: Collaborator samples came from the United States, Italy and Spain and covered acute and convalescent phases of COVID-19. The material from the prospective study consisted of cDNA or gDNA derived from T cells, B-cell-depleted T cells, or PBMCs. Subjects who had been exposed to COVID-19, were actively infected with it, or had recovered from it provided the deeply sampled blood TCRbeta repertoires that made up the dataset. The repertoires were released in a freely available public database intended as a resource for research on the immune response to SARS-CoV-2. The samples were drawn from the first 160 participants of the ongoing ImmuneRACE study and from under 1,500 subjects provided by 6 global collaborators. A de-identified subject ID, COVID-19 status, age in years and sex were almost always included in the sample metadata. Where available, HLA class I and class II types were obtained from metadata supplied by the sample provider rather than from assay-based typing.

TCRbeta CDR3 regions were amplified from genomic DNA by means of the immunoSEQ Assay, a bias-controlled multiplex PCR. In the paper's pipeline: Nucleated cell counts per sample were estimated from amplification of reference gene primers within the assay. Sequence reads were collapsed and filtered to measure the absolute abundance of every unique TCRbeta CDR3 rearrangement. Productive Simpson clonality was computed per sample as the square root of Simpson's diversity index over productive rearrangements. Not all clones reach the TCRdb copy of this immuneACCESS table, which keeps in-frame sequences only. Checked studies attribute under half of the gap to unresolved V genes and leave the rest unexplained. V, J and clone size derive from that table, while D and trimming were established from the DNA sequence. This sample holds a few hundred thousand clones; around 90% were observed only once. The top ten clonotypes cover around 4.5% of the sample.

Comment on this clone: The target of this receptor is not known. Qualities for individual bases were not recorded, and no much larger clone is one base off.

Participants in the prospective study were aged roughly 18 to 90 years, lived in approximately 26 United States geographic areas, and enrolled through a virtual design. In the prospective study, participants were assigned to cohorts based on the clinical history participants reported in a screening survey and a study questionnaire. Mobile phlebotomists in the prospective study collected whole blood, serum and a nasopharyngeal or oropharyngeal swab from every participant. Additional blood draws and questionnaires over a roughly two-month period could optionally be provided by prospective study participants. Before DNA extraction, prospective study blood samples were shipped either frozen or at room temperature. Study-wide findings and limitations: The amount of clinical and demographic metadata varied by source and participant and was provided uncurated.

Including the terminal cysteine and phenylalanine, the CDR3 comprises 11 residues. The DNA shown is the 33-base CDR3, in frame from base 1. V is shortened by 10 bases, J by 0 bases, and the region joining them spans 6 bases. Per the germline V gene (reference sequence), LNHDA is the CDR1 and SQIVND is the CDR2. This receptor chain uses TRBV19 and TRBJ1-1; there is no confident call for the D gene. Sequencing used PBMCs or T cells enriched from blood (not recorded which). The TCR was taken from a young woman with acute COVID-19. The CDR3 protein is CATRMNTEAFF. The sequence in DNA is TGTGCCACGAGGATGAACACTGAAGCTTTCTTT.